One and the same sample provided the 30 T cell receptor beta chains below, sequenced in a study of blood T cell repertoires in COVID-19. Using immunoSEQ multiplex PCR, the repertoire was profiled, and TCRdb retains in-frame clones only, with some absent. Here the sample spans some 42,000 clones, approximately 89% being singletons. Sequences were obtained from peripheral blood. These receptors were obtained from a human donor in a cohort sampled during active COVID-19.

The rearrangement links TRBV5-4 to TRBJ2-7; the D gene is possibly TRBD1 (9 bases). Germline CDR1 SGHNT, CDR2 YYREEE (reference sequence). V lost 1 base, J lost 5 bases, and 19 bases lay in between. There are 16 residues in the CDR3. The CDR3 loop is CASSLIRGGQGHEQYF. The CDR3 nucleotides read TGTGCCAGCAGCTTGATCCGGGGGGGACAGGGTCACGAGCAGTACTTC.

This sequence joins TRBV19 and TRBJ1-1, with TRBD1 as a possible D gene (6 bases). Germline V gene lookup returns CDR1 LNHDA and CDR2 SQIVND (reference sequence). Trimming took 8 bases from V and 1 from J, leaving 11 bases between them. CDR3 size: 13 residues. CDR3 protein: CASFQGPNTEAFF. CDR3 DNA sequence: TGTGCCAGTTTTCAGGGGCCGAACACTGAAGCTTTCTTT.

The V and J genes are TRBV5-1 and TRBJ1-5; D possibly corresponds to TRBD1 (6 bases). Germline assignment: CDR1 SGHRS and CDR2 YFSETQ. V lost 4 bases and J lost 4, with 15 bases in between. This CDR3 is 15 amino acids long. CDR3: CASSQDGQSNQPQHF. CDR3 DNA sequence: TGCGCCAGCAGCCAGGACGGACAGTCAAATCAGCCCCAGCATTTT.

V usage is TRBV11-2 and J usage is TRBJ1-1; 7 nucleotides agree with TRBD1. V shed 1 base and J 4 bases; nucleotides not matched to a gene: 9. Germline CDR1 SGHAT, CDR2 FQNNGV. The CDR3 is 16 residues long. Here the CDR3 DNA reads TGTGCCAGCAGCTTAGTATTCCGACACAGGGGCACTGAAGCTTTCTTT. As protein: CASSLVFRHRGTEAFF.

The rearrangement links TRBV11-3 to TRBJ2-1, with 8 bases lining up with TRBD1. The junction had 5 bases not matched to a gene; V was cut back by 5 bases and J by 2 bases. This CDR3 is 15 amino acids long. Germline values: CDR1 SGHNT, CDR2 YENEEA. CDR3 DNA: TGTGCCAGCAGCGAGACAGGGGCTGCCTACAATGAGCAGTTCTTC. Protein product: CASSETGAAYNEQFF.

V gene TRBV7-2 combines with J gene TRBJ1-4; D might be TRBD1 (6 bases). Trimming stripped 4 bases from V and 7 bases from J, with 13 bases between. CDR3 size: 14 residues. CDR1 and CDR2 from the germline V gene are SGHTA and FQGNSA. CDR3 bases: TGTGCCAGCAGCTGGGTGGGGGCGCGTGAAAAACTGTTTTTT. Translated: CASSWVGAREKLFF.

The CDR3 loop is CASSQGQDNEQFF. For the CDR3, the DNA is TGTGCCAGTAGCCAGGGGCAAGACAATGAGCAGTTCTTC. The V call is TRBV19, the J call TRBJ2-1, with D possibly TRBD1 on 6 matching bases. Germline loops: CDR1 LNHDA, CDR2 SQIVND (reference sequence). V lost 6 bases, J lost 5 bases, and 11 bases lay in between. The CDR3 is made up of 13 amino acids.

The chain combines TRBV5-1 with TRBJ2-1, with 7 bases identical to TRBD1. CDR1 is SGHRS and CDR2 is YFSETQ in the germline V gene. CDR3 length equals 13 residues. V gave up 4 bases and J gave up 4 bases; unmatched junction bases: 2. DNA of the CDR3: TGCGCCAGCAGCCCGGACAGGTACAATGAGCAGTTCTTC. Translation: CASSPDRYNEQFF.

The rearrangement joins TRBV14 to TRBJ2-5, with D unresolved. CDR3 length: 15 amino acids. Trimming left V 1 base short and J 1 base short, with 10 bases between. CDR1 SGHDN and CDR2 FVKESK come from the germline V gene. CDR3 bases: TGTGCCAGCAGCCAAGGACAAGGAACCCAAGAGACCCAGTACTTC. This encodes CASSQGQGTQETQYF.

The chain links TRBV5-6 to TRBJ2-3; D unclear. Deletions cut 0 bases from V and 2 bases from J, with 7 bases between. This CDR3 contains 14 residues. The V gene's germline CDR1 is SGHDT and CDR2 YYEEEE. The CDR3 DNA follows: TGTGCCAGCAGCTTGGTCGGTACCACAGATACGCAGTATTTT. Translated, it gives CASSLVGTTDTQYF.

CDR3 nucleotide sequence: TGTGCCAGCAGTAAACCTGGGCTCACATACAATGAGCAGTTCTTC. This gives the protein CASSKPGLTYNEQFF. The chain uses TRBV28 and TRBJ2-1; D unclear. This CDR3 has 15 residues. Between the trimmed V and J ends, which lost 5 bases and 4 bases, there was a span of 15 bases. Looked up from germline, CDR1 is MDHEN and CDR2 is SYDVKM.

The gene calls are TRBV7-2 and TRBJ2-3, with 8 nucleotides matching TRBD2. Looked up from germline, CDR1 is SGHTA and CDR2 is FQGNSA. V dropped 5 bases and J dropped 0; count of bases not matched to a gene: 4. CDR3 length: 15 amino acids. CDR3 sequence: CASSRSGDSTDTQYF. Here the CDR3 DNA reads TGTGCCAGCAGCCGTAGCGGGGATAGCACAGATACGCAGTATTTT.

The chain carries TRBV30 and TRBJ2-7; possible D gene TRBD2, 6 bases. The length of the CDR3 is 14 residues. V lost 0 bases, J lost 3 bases, and 12 bases lay in between. Germline assignment: CDR1 GTSNPN and CDR2 SVGIG (reference sequence). The CDR3 sequence: CAWSVEGKYYEQYF. As DNA, the CDR3 is TGTGCCTGGAGTGTGGAGGGGAAATACTACGAGCAGTACTTC.

The gene calls are TRBV19 and TRBJ2-1; tentatively, D is TRBD1 (5 bases). Germline V gene data show CDR1 as LNHDA and CDR2 as SQIVND (reference sequence). The CDR3 has 12 amino acids. V was clipped by 5 bases and J by 6 bases, with 8 bases between them. The CDR3: CASSLTGNEQFF. The DNA for the CDR3 is TGTGCCAGTAGTCTCACAGGCAATGAGCAGTTCTTC.

This chain connects TRBV5-1 to TRBJ1-1; possible D gene TRBD1, 5 bases. Germline V gene lookup returns CDR1 SGHRS and CDR2 YFSETQ. V was trimmed by 0 bases and J by 7 bases, leaving 22 bases between them. The length of the CDR3 is 17 residues. CDR3 sequence: CASSLAPGTGGGLEAFF. The CDR3 coding sequence is TGCGCCAGCAGCTTGGCCCCTGGGACGGGGGGAGGACTTGAAGCTTTCTTT.

The chain has TRBV5-5 and TRBJ2-7; 9 bases are shared with TRBD2. The CDR3 consists of 17 residues. CDR1 is SGHKS, CDR2 YYEKEE, per germline (reference sequence). After removal of 1 base from V and 6 bases from J, the junction contained 14 bases not matched to a gene. The CDR3 DNA follows: TGTGCCAGCAGCTTGAGTAGCGGGGGAATTGTTTTCTCCGAGCAGTACTTC. Protein sequence: CASSLSSGGIVFSEQYF.

This clone was counted once. The chain links TRBV12-3 or TRBV12-4 to TRBJ1-2; D is perhaps TRBD1 (5 bases). V was pared by 4 bases and J by 4 bases, with 10 bases between. There are 13 residues in the CDR3. In nucleotides, the CDR3 is TGTGCCAGCAGTTCTAGGACATTCTATGGCTACACCTTC. Translated: CASSSRTFYGYTF.

The chain employs TRBV5-5 and TRBJ1-2; 9 positions match TRBD1. The ends lost 4 bases at V and 4 bases at J; junction bases unmatched: 5. CDR1 is SGHKS, CDR2 YYEKEE, per germline (reference sequence). There are 14 residues in the CDR3. The chain's CDR3 is CASSLEGQGYGYTF. In DNA, the CDR3 is TGTGCCAGCAGCCTGGAGGGACAGGGCTATGGCTACACCTTC.

The chain joins TRBV9 to TRBJ1-2; 7 nucleotides align to TRBD1. Germline V gene lookup returns CDR1 SGDLS and CDR2 YYNGEE. This CDR3 spans 16 amino acids. V trimming: 4 bases; J trimming: 5 bases; junction bases outside the gene matches: 14. CDR3 sequence reads: CASSPTTGQYSYGYTF. The CDR3 nucleotides are TGTGCCAGCAGCCCAACCACGGGACAGTACAGTTATGGCTACACCTTC.

This rearrangement joins TRBV7-3 to TRBJ1-3, with TRBD1 matching 10 bases. The CDR3 spans 18 residues. Germline V gene data show CDR1 as SGHTA and CDR2 as FQGTGA. Trimming at V came to 4 bases and at J to 1 base, leaving 10 bases not matched to a gene. CDR3 region: CASSSPGQGSSSGNTIYF. CDR3 DNA sequence: TGTGCCAGCAGCTCACCGGGACAGGGGAGTTCATCTGGAAACACCATATATTTT.

The V and J genes are TRBV19 and TRBJ1-2; TRBD1 matches 9 bases. The ends lost 7 bases at V and 7 bases at J; junction bases unmatched: 7. CDR3 length: 13 amino acids. CDR1 is LNHDA and CDR2 is SQIVND in the germline V gene (reference sequence). The CDR3 DNA reads as TGTGCCAGTAACCCGGGACAGGGCCGTGGCTACACCTTC. This encodes CASNPGQGRGYTF. Filled out from reference TRBV19 and TRBJ1-2, the complete variable domain reads DGGITQSPKYLFRKEGQNVTLSCEQNLNHDAMYWYRQDPGQGLRLIYYSQIVNDFQKGDIAEGYSVSREKKESFPLTVTSAQKNPTAFYLCASNPGQGRGYTFGSGTRLTVV.

The rearrangement joins TRBV5-1 to TRBJ2-5; D may be TRBD1 (5 bases). Deletions cut 0 bases from V and 5 bases from J, with 11 bases between. The V gene's germline CDR1 is SGHRS and CDR2 YFSETQ. The CDR3 length is 14 residues. The CDR3 sequence: CASSLAQKGETQYF. Here the CDR3 DNA reads TGCGCCAGCAGCTTGGCACAAAAGGGGGAGACCCAGTACTTC. Full variable domain (outside the CDR3, taken from reference TRBV5-1 and TRBJ2-5): KAGVTQTPRYLIKTRGQQVTLSCSPISGHRSVSWYQQTPGQGLQFLFEYFSETQRNKGNFPGRFSGRQFSNSRSEMNVSTLELGDSALYLCASSLAQKGETQYFGPGTRLLVL.

Remarks on this clone: Distinct nucleotide sequences in the sample also encode this CDR3. The CDR3 nucleotides are TGCGCCAGCAGCTTAGGACAGGGAGCATATGGCTACACCTTC. Translated: CASSLGQGAYGYTF. The chain combines TRBV5-1 with TRBJ1-2; TRBD1 agrees at 8 bases. CDR3 length: 14 amino acids. The V gene end was trimmed by 2 bases and the J gene end by 5 bases; junction bases not matched to a gene: 5. Germline loops: CDR1 SGHRS, CDR2 YFSETQ.

The chain has TRBV18 and TRBJ2-1, with 8 bases fitting TRBD1. The V and J ends lost 3 bases and 8 bases, in that order; junction bases with no gene match: 9. This CDR3 is 15 amino acids long. Looked up from germline, CDR1 is KGHSH and CDR2 is LQKENI. The CDR3 here is CASSPGQVFSDEQFF. DNA of the CDR3: TGTGCCAGCTCACCGGGACAGGTGTTTAGCGATGAGCAGTTCTTC.

The chain combines TRBV25-1 with TRBJ1-2; D call uncertain. CDR1 and CDR2 from the germline V gene are MGHDK and SYGVNS. Trimming removed 4 bases at V and 5 bases at J, with 14 bases between. The CDR3 sequence is 14 residues long. Written as DNA, the CDR3 is TGTGCCAGCAGTGGTTTAACTAATCTTTATGGCTACACCTTC. This encodes CASSGLTNLYGYTF.

The chain employs TRBV18 and TRBJ1-2, with D unclear. CDR1 is KGHSH, CDR2 LQKENI, per germline. The CDR3 contains 13 residues. Trimming removed 3 bases at V and 10 bases at J, with 15 bases between. The CDR3 protein is CASSPRQMAHYTF. Written as DNA, the CDR3 is TGTGCCAGCTCACCGAGGCAGATGGCCCACTACACCTTC. The whole variable domain, remainder taken from reference TRBV18 and TRBJ1-2, is NAGVMQNPRHLVRRRGQEARLRCSPMKGHSHVYWYRQLPEEGLKFMVYLQKENIIDESGMPKERFSAEFPKEGPSILRIQQVVRGDSAAYFCASSPRQMAHYTFGSGTRLTVV.

This chain connects TRBV5-4 to TRBJ2-2; 10 bases map to TRBD1. V shed 4 bases, J shed 4 bases, and the junction held 4 bases outside the gene matches. Germline values: CDR1 SGHNT, CDR2 YYREEE (reference sequence). This CDR3 comprises 15 residues. For the CDR3, the DNA is TGTGCCAGCAGCGCCGGGACAGGGGTCACCGGGGAGCTGTTTTTT. Protein: CASSAGTGVTGELFF.

The V gene is TRBV2, the J gene TRBJ2-7, with a weak D call TRBD2 (7 bases). The CDR3 has 13 residues. V lost 6 bases and J lost 2, with 11 bases in between. The V gene's germline CDR1 is SNHLY and CDR2 FYNNEI. For the CDR3, the DNA is TGTGCCAGCAGGGGGGGGGCGACCTACGAGCAGTACTTC. It codes for CASRGGATYEQYF. Complete variable domain (other parts from reference TRBV2 and TRBJ2-7): EPEVTQTPSHQVTQMGQEVILRCVPISNHLYFYWYRQILGQKVEFLVSFYNNEISEKSEIFDDQFSVERPDGSNFTLKIRSTKLEDSAMYFCASRGGATYEQYFGPGTRLTVT.

This chain connects TRBV5-1 to TRBJ2-3; D possibly corresponds to TRBD2 (6 bases). V shed 6 bases and J shed 3 bases, with 11 bases lying between them. Germline CDR1 is SGHRS and CDR2 is YFSETQ. The CDR3 is 13 residues long. DNA for the CDR3: TGCGCCAGCATGGGAAGCGGGACAGATACGCAGTATTTT. This encodes CASMGSGTDTQYF.

The table lists this clone with a few counts. The chain is built from TRBV2 and TRBJ2-7; 7 bases fit TRBD1. CDR1 SNHLY and CDR2 FYNNEI come from the germline V gene. V lost 2 bases to trimming and J lost 4 bases; unmatched junction nucleotides: 5. The length of the CDR3 is 14 residues. In nucleotides, the CDR3 is TGTGCCAGCAGTGAACTCGGGACAGTTTACGAGCAGTACTTC. This translates into CASSELGTVYEQYF.